A selection of T cell receptor beta chains follows, all from one sample in a study of blood T cell repertoires in COVID-19. Libraries were prepared by immunoSEQ multiplex PCR; TCRdb keeps only in-frame clonotypes and omits some of them. Of roughly 160,000 clones in the sample, 83% were seen once. The sample consisted of peripheral blood. The receptors derive from a woman aged 80 or over with acute or convalescent COVID-19. Both conserved end residues are part of each CDR3. A D gene is named only where the DNA matches it firmly. Part of the rows lack a size; the others show once, few, many or a class for expanded clones.

d_gene	v_gene	j_gene	abundance	CDR3aa	CDR3nt
.	TRBV7-9	TRBJ1-3	.	CASSLGGSSGNTIYF	TGTGCCAGCAGCTTAGGTGGCAGCTCTGGAAACACCATATATTTT
.	TRBV12-3/TRBV12-4	TRBJ1-5	few	CASSLQDQPQHF	TGTGCCAGCAGTTTACAGGATCAGCCCCAGCATTTT
TRBD2	TRBV19	TRBJ2-3	.	CASSIETGTSGPGWTQYF	TGTGCCAGTAGTATAGAAACCGGGACTAGCGGCCCAGGTTGGACGCAGTATTTT
.	TRBV6-2/TRBV6-3	TRBJ2-2	.	CASSLRLLGTGELFF	TGTGCCAGCAGTCTTCGCCTACTAGGAACCGGGGAGCTGTTTTTT
TRBD1	TRBV19	TRBJ2-7	many	CASSVGQSPVYEQYF	TGTGCCAGTAGTGTGGGACAGAGCCCGGTCTACGAGCAGTACTTC
TRBD2	TRBV25-1	TRBJ2-1	.	CASSDPGLAGDNEQFF	TGTGCCAGCAGTGATCCGGGACTAGCGGGGGACAATGAGCAGTTCTTC
.	TRBV9	TRBJ2-2	.	CASSVVLGELFF	TGTGCCAGCAGCGTAGTTCTCGGGGAGCTGTTTTTT
.	TRBV11-1	TRBJ2-3	.	CASKSVDTQYF	TGTGCCAGCAAATCCGTAGATACGCAGTATTTT
.	TRBV4-2	TRBJ1-4	once	CASSQERGEKLFF	TGTGCCAGCAGCCAAGAAAGGGGGGAAAAACTGTTTTTT
.	TRBV28	TRBJ1-1	.	CASSFIGQGNTEAFF	TGTGCCAGCAGTTTCATCGGGCAGGGGAACACTGAAGCTTTCTTT
TRBD1	TRBV28	TRBJ1-1	once	CASGQGGNTEAFF	TGTGCCAGCGGACAGGGGGGGAACACTGAAGCTTTCTTT
TRBD1	TRBV29-1	TRBJ2-7	.	CSAVSATGTEGYEQYF	TGCAGCGCAGTTTCCGCGACCGGGACAGAGGGCTACGAGCAGTACTTC
.	TRBV6-2/TRBV6-3	TRBJ2-5	.	CASSYEAGRAQETQYF	TGTGCCAGCAGTTACGAGGCGGGTAGGGCTCAAGAGACCCAGTACTTC
TRBD1	TRBV10-3	TRBJ1-5	.	CAISTGDQPQHF	TGTGCCATCAGCACAGGGGATCAGCCCCAGCATTTT
.	TRBV4-3	TRBJ2-5	.	CASSQDHGTQYF	TGCGCCAGCAGCCAAGATCACGGGACCCAGTACTTC
.	TRBV4-1	TRBJ2-1	.	CASSQEKGTYNEQFF	TGCGCCAGCAGCCAAGAGAAGGGGACCTACAATGAGCAGTTCTTC
TRBD1	TRBV19	TRBJ2-2	once	CAVRTGGSGELFF	TGTGCCGTAAGGACAGGGGGCTCCGGGGAGCTGTTTTTT
TRBD2	TRBV6-6	TRBJ2-3	.	CASRGLAGLDTQYF	TGTGCCAGCAGGGGACTAGCGGGACTGGATACGCAGTATTTT
.	TRBV18	TRBJ1-3	.	CASSPREGSSGNTIYF	TGTGCCAGCTCACCACGAGAGGGAAGCTCTGGAAACACCATATATTTT
.	TRBV5-6	TRBJ1-1	.	CASSLWQATEAFF	TGTGCCAGCAGCTTGTGGCAGGCCACTGAAGCTTTCTTT
.	TRBV7-2	TRBJ2-7	.	CASSLALNRLTLYEQYF	TGTGCCAGCAGCTTAGCGCTAAACAGGCTAACGCTCTACGAGCAGTACTTC
.	TRBV19	TRBJ2-7	once	CASSIRRSSYEQYF	TGTGCCAGTAGTATTAGGAGAAGCTCCTACGAGCAGTACTTC
.	TRBV7-3	TRBJ1-1	many	CASSLTQDGRAFF	TGTGCCAGCAGCTTAACACAGGATGGCAGAGCTTTCTTT
TRBD1	TRBV2	TRBJ1-5	.	CASSETGGSNQPQHF	TGTGCCAGCAGTGAGACAGGGGGTAGCAATCAGCCCCAGCATTTT
TRBD1	TRBV6-2/TRBV6-3	TRBJ1-6	few	CASSLGQGGSPLHF	TGTGCCAGCAGCCTCGGACAGGGTGGCTCACCCCTCCACTTT
TRBD2	TRBV6-2/TRBV6-3	TRBJ2-1	.	CASSYGTSGTYNEQFF	TGTGCCAGCAGTTATGGGACTAGCGGGACCTACAATGAGCAGTTCTTC
TRBD2	TRBV11-2	TRBJ2-7	.	CASSDLLAGGRRSYEQYF	TGTGCCAGCAGCGACCTTTTGGCGGGGGGTAGGAGGTCCTACGAGCAGTACTTC
TRBD1	TRBV28	TRBJ1-1	many	CASSYVTGQAEAFF	TGTGCCAGCAGTTATGTGACAGGGCAGGCTGAAGCTTTCTTT
.	TRBV19	TRBJ1-1	few	CASSISPRSGTEAFF	TGTGCCAGTAGTATAAGCCCTCGGTCGGGGACTGAAGCTTTCTTT
TRBD1	TRBV7-8	TRBJ1-1	many	CASSLEDRSEAFF	TGTGCCAGCAGCTTAGAGGACAGGTCTGAAGCTTTCTTT
.	TRBV19	TRBJ1-2	.	CASSIYGVDYGYTF	TGTGCCAGTAGTATATACGGAGTTGACTATGGCTACACCTTC
TRBD2	TRBV5-1	TRBJ2-3	once	CASSLGASGEDTQYF	TGCGCCAGCAGCTTGGGGGCTAGCGGGGAGGATACGCAGTATTTT
.	TRBV6-5	TRBJ1-5	many	CASKGEQNNQPQHF	TGTGCCAGCAAGGGGGAACAGAACAATCAGCCCCAGCATTTT
TRBD1	TRBV19	TRBJ2-2	.	CASSSSGTGFTGELFF	TGTGCCAGTAGTTCCTCCGGGACAGGGTTCACCGGGGAGCTGTTTTTT
TRBD1	TRBV5-1	TRBJ1-1	.	CASSFGQAANTEAFF	TGCGCCAGCAGCTTCGGACAGGCCGCGAACACTGAAGCTTTCTTT
.	TRBV6-2/TRBV6-3	TRBJ2-1	.	CASSWPLGGSYNEQFF	TGTGCCAGCAGTTGGCCCCTCGGGGGCTCCTACAATGAGCAGTTCTTC
TRBD2	TRBV5-1	TRBJ2-3	.	CASSRDPLAGGITDTQYF	TGCGCCAGCAGCCGCGACCCCTTAGCGGGAGGGATCACAGATACGCAGTATTTT
.	TRBV25-1	TRBJ1-1	.	CASVLGANTEAFF	TGTGCCAGCGTGCTAGGGGCGAACACTGAAGCTTTCTTT
TRBD1	TRBV9	TRBJ1-1	.	CASGQGPNTEAFF	TGTGCCAGCGGACAGGGACCGAACACTGAAGCTTTCTTT
.	TRBV27	TRBJ1-1	.	CASSRGGANMNTEAFF	TGTGCCAGCAGTCGAGGGGGGGCTAACATGAACACTGAAGCTTTCTTT
TRBD2	TRBV7-8	TRBJ2-7	.	CASSLLAGAYEQYF	TGTGCCAGCAGCTTACTGGCGGGAGCCTACGAGCAGTACTTC
TRBD2	TRBV5-4	TRBJ2-1	.	CASSSMRSGGAYNEQFF	TGTGCCAGCAGCTCTATGCGTAGCGGGGGGGCCTACAATGAGCAGTTCTTC
TRBD1	TRBV5-6	TRBJ2-7	.	CASSYWDRDSYEQYF	TGTGCCAGCAGCTACTGGGACAGGGATTCCTACGAGCAGTACTTC
.	TRBV7-2	TRBJ1-5	few	CASSLETGQYNQPQHF	TGTGCCAGCAGCTTAGAAACAGGGCAGTACAATCAGCCCCAGCATTTT
TRBD1	TRBV18	TRBJ1-1	.	CASSPILTRFDRGEENTEAFF	TGTGCCAGCTCACCCATCCTAACCCGTTTCGACAGGGGCGAGGAGAACACTGAAGCTTTCTTT
TRBD1	TRBV6-5	TRBJ1-5	.	CASSMDRVGNQPQHF	TGTGCCAGCAGTATGGACAGGGTCGGCAATCAGCCCCAGCATTTT
TRBD1	TRBV27	TRBJ1-4	.	CASRTGLSEKLFF	TGTGCCAGCAGGACAGGGTTGAGTGAAAAACTGTTTTTT
.	TRBV19	TRBJ1-5	.	CASREQGEPNQPQHF	TGTGCCAGTAGGGAACAGGGCGAACCTAATCAGCCCCAGCATTTT
.	TRBV6-5	TRBJ1-5	.	CASSFINQPQHF	TGTGCCAGCAGTTTTATCAATCAGCCCCAGCATTTT
TRBD2	TRBV18	TRBJ2-3	.	CASSPGLAGGSDTQYF	TGTGCCAGCTCACCAGGTCTAGCGGGAGGATCAGATACGCAGTATTTT
.	TRBV19	TRBJ1-3	.	CASGGGNTIYF	TGTGCCTCCGGCGGGGGAAACACCATATATTTT
.	TRBV9	TRBJ1-4	.	CASSAYSGKNEKLFF	TGTGCCAGCAGCGCCTACAGCGGTAAGAATGAAAAACTGTTTTTT
.	TRBV19	TRBJ1-1	.	CASSIEGAVLGTEAFF	TGTGCCAGTAGTATAGAGGGGGCAGTCTTAGGCACTGAAGCTTTCTTT
TRBD1	TRBV4-2	TRBJ2-7	.	CASSQIGDRGSLYEQYF	TGTGCCAGCAGCCAAATAGGGGACAGGGGATCACTCTACGAGCAGTACTTC
TRBD2	TRBV7-9	TRBJ2-2	.	CASSLAGEAGELFF	TGTGCCAGCAGCTTGGCGGGAGAGGCCGGGGAGCTGTTTTTT
TRBD2	TRBV10-1	TRBJ2-1	.	CASSDRGLAGLSYNEQFF	TGCGCCAGCAGTGACCGAGGACTAGCGGGTCTCTCCTACAATGAGCAGTTCTTC
TRBD1	TRBV28	TRBJ1-1	.	CASSPLTGWGTF	TGTGCCAGCAGTCCGTTGACAGGGTGGGGGACCTTT
.	TRBV11-2	TRBJ1-2	.	CASSPPTGRGYTF	TGTGCCAGCAGCCCCCCCACAGGGCGCGGCTACACCTTC
TRBD2	TRBV4-1	TRBJ2-2	.	CASSLRLAGGVGELFF	TGCGCCAGCAGTCTGCGACTAGCGGGAGGAGTCGGGGAGCTGTTTTTT
.	TRBV9	TRBJ2-6	.	CASSAPAGRVANVLTF	TGTGCCAGCAGCGCCCCCGCGGGACGTGTGGCCAACGTCCTGACTTTC